This T cell receptor (beta chain) was recovered during a study of control samples from healthy donors and cancer patients. Germline values: CDR1 SGHRS, CDR2 YFSETQ. Trimming took 0 bases from V and 3 from J, leaving 6 bases between them. This CDR3 is built from 13 residues. Only in-frame clones appear in the TCRdb table, and some are missing; sequencing was by immunoSEQ multiplex PCR. The table shows about 170,000 clones, with around 92% occurring only once. The V and J genes are TRBV5-1 and TRBJ1-2; D gene ambiguous. The sequencing input was blood. The source of this sequence is a woman under 40 in good health. The CDR3 here is CASSLVTDYGYTF. The CDR3 DNA is TGCGCCAGCAGCTTGGTGACGGACTATGGCTACACCTTC.